The present entry profiles one T cell receptor beta chain with its context. The record originates from a study of T-cell memory formation after mild COVID-19. About the study: TCR clustering was largely donor specific.

TCR alpha and TCR beta cDNA libraries carrying sample barcodes and UMIs were produced by 5'RACE using constant-segment primers. Using its own MiXCR run on the 5' RACE reads, TCRdb lists one record per CDR3 protein. This sample has 390,000 or so distinct CDR3 sequences, with 16% found just once. Germline lookup yields CDR1 KGHDR and CDR2 SFDVKD. This CDR3 has 17 amino acids. The V and J ends lost 9 bases and 1 base, in that order; junction bases with no gene match: 13. The sequence derives from a man between 18 and 29 years old who had mild COVID-19 (a few samples of this study predate the infection). Cell type and time point are not known. Material for sequencing was PBMCs or a T cell subset sorted from them (not recorded which). This sequence joins TRBV24-1 and TRBJ2-2; TRBD1 agrees at 7 bases. The CDR3 DNA sequence: TGTGCCACCTCAACGACAGGGACCAGGGGGAACACCGGGGAGCTGTTTTTT. Protein product: CATSTTGTRGNTGELFF.